This TCR beta chain was sequenced in a study of control samples from healthy donors and cancer patients. The germline gives CDR1 MNHEY, CDR2 SVGAGI. Trimming shortened V by 4 bases and J by 7 bases, and 14 bases separated the two germline ends. The CDR3 runs to 14 residues. This clone was detected only once. Some clones are missing from TCRdb's copy, which holds only in-frame ones; the method was immunoSEQ multiplex PCR. The sample has 95,000 to 100,000 clones, 85% to 90% seen once. The sequence derives from a man aged 30 to 39 in good health. The chain is built from TRBV6-5 and TRBJ2-1; perhaps TRBD2 as D (6 bases). The sample was blood. The CDR3 sequence is CASSLEGSSNEQFF. The DNA of the CDR3 is TGTGCCAGCAGTTTGGAGGGCAGTTCGAATGAGCAGTTCTTC.